This is a list of T cell receptor beta chains from one sample in a study of blood T cells in healthy people across ages. One entry per CDR3 protein results from TCRdb running MiXCR on the 5' RACE reads. The sample lists 650,000 to 950,000 distinct CDR3 sequences, 44% seen once, with about a fifth in the top ten. The specimen sequenced was blood. These TCRs come from a man aged 60 to 75 in good health. The CDR3 runs from the conserved cysteine through the conserved F or W. Each record gives: V gene, clone size, D gene, J gene, CDR3 DNA, CDR3 protein. D genes are given only for firm matches. Rows may omit the clone size; those that give it use once, few, many or a size class.

TRBV6-2/TRBV6-3	.	.	TRBJ1-5	TGTGCCAGCAGTTACTACCTTAGCAATCAGCCCCAGCATTTT	CASSYYLSNQPQHF
TRBV12-3/TRBV12-4	.	.	TRBJ1-1	TGTGCCAGCAGTTTTTCCGGGGGGAACACTGAAGCTTTCTTT	CASSFSGGNTEAFF
TRBV20-1	.	TRBD1	TRBJ1-3	TGCAGTGCAAACCCCCCGACAGGGGGCCATGGAAACACCATATATTTT	CSANPPTGGHGNTIYF
TRBV28	.	TRBD2	TRBJ2-1	TGTGCCAGCACCGCTCGGCTAGCGGGGGGCAATGAGCAGTTCTTC	CASTARLAGGNEQFF
TRBV6-6	.	.	TRBJ2-1	TGTGCCAGCAGTGACTTCGGGGAGATTGAGCAGTTCTTC	CASSDFGEIEQFF
TRBV10-3	.	.	TRBJ2-3	TGTGCCATCAGTGAGTCTGTCGGGGACCTCACAGATACGCAGTATTTT	CAISESVGDLTDTQYF
TRBV6-2/TRBV6-3	.	.	TRBJ2-5	TGTGCCAGCAGGCCGAGAGGGGCGGGCCAAGAGACCCAGTACTTC	CASRPRGAGQETQYF
TRBV18	.	TRBD1	TRBJ1-2	TGTGCCAGCTCAACCGGTCAACGGGCAGGGGGACCCTATGGCTACACCTTC	CASSTGQRAGGPYGYTF
TRBV7-2	.	.	TRBJ2-1	TGTGCCAGCAGCTTAGCAGGGCTCCAAGAGACCCAGTTCTTC	CASSLAGLQETQFF
TRBV28	once	.	TRBJ2-7	TGTGCCAGCAGGTTACCGCCAGCCCCTGGCGAGCAGTACTTC	CASRLPPAPGEQYF
TRBV7-2	.	.	TRBJ2-1	TGTGCCAGCAGCTTAGGATGGGCCAATGAGCAGTTCTTC	CASSLGWANEQFF
TRBV2	few	TRBD2	TRBJ2-5	TGTGCCAGCAGTATCGGGACTAGCGTTCTCTACAATGAGCAGTACTTC	CASSIGTSVLYNEQYF
TRBV15	.	.	TRBJ2-7	TGTGCCCCGGGGAGCGGGGAGCAGTACTTC	CAPGSGEQYF
TRBV30	.	.	TRBJ2-3	TGTGCCTGGAAAGGGACCAACACAGATACGCAGTATTTT	CAWKGTNTDTQYF
TRBV28	.	.	TRBJ1-2	TGTGCCAGCAGTTTACCGCGGGCAGGTGAATATGGCTACACCTTC	CASSLPRAGEYGYTF
TRBV20-1	.	.	TRBJ1-2	TGCAGTGCTGAGAGTGGGGTAATGTCTAACTATGGCTACACCTTC	CSAESGVMSNYGYTF
TRBV10-3	many	TRBD1	TRBJ2-4	TGTGCCATCAGTGAGTCGAATACAGGGGGTACCAAAAACATTCAGTACTTC	CAISESNTGGTKNIQYF
TRBV4-1	few	.	TRBJ1-2	TGCGCCAGCAGCCAAGAGGGGGGAGGGGGGACCTATGGCTACACCTTC	CASSQEGGGGTYGYTF
TRBV7-2	few	.	TRBJ2-5	TGTGCCAGCAGCTTTGAGGGAAGGAGCCAAGAGACCCAGTACTTC	CASSFEGRSQETQYF
TRBV4-1	few	.	TRBJ2-7	TGCGCCAGCAGCCTCCAAGAAGGGCACTCCTACGAGCAGTACTTC	CASSLQEGHSYEQYF
TRBV2	.	.	TRBJ2-5	TGTGCCAGCAGTGCTCTTCTAGCGAACCAAGAGACCCAGTACTTC	CASSALLANQETQYF
TRBV6-2/TRBV6-3	few	.	TRBJ2-1	TGTGCCAGCAGTTACGGTCTGGGGCTTGGGACCGAGGACAATGAGCAGTTCTTC	CASSYGLGLGTEDNEQFF
TRBV12-3/TRBV12-4	few	.	TRBJ2-5	TGTGCCAGCAGCACAACTCGGCAAGAGACCCAGTACTTC	CASSTTRQETQYF
TRBV4-3	.	.	TRBJ2-3	TGCGCCAGCAGCCTCCGGGACTTTGGCACAGATACGCAGTATTTT	CASSLRDFGTDTQYF
TRBV5-1	.	TRBD1	TRBJ1-1	TGCGCCAGCAGCTTGGATGCAGGGGGCGAGGACACTGAAGCTTTCTTT	CASSLDAGGEDTEAFF
TRBV7-2	few	TRBD1	TRBJ2-1	TGTGCCAGCAGAACCGGGACAGGGCCGTACAATGAGCAGTTCTTC	CASRTGTGPYNEQFF
TRBV30	few	.	TRBJ2-1	TGTGCCTGGATGGCAGACGAAACGAACAATGAGCAGTTCTTC	CAWMADETNNEQFF
TRBV5-6	few	.	TRBJ2-5	TGTGCCAGCAGTGGAAGGCCTGAGACCCAGTACTTC	CASSGRPETQYF
TRBV6-2/TRBV6-3	.	TRBD1	TRBJ2-5	TGTGCCAGCGGGAGCTCCAGGGGGCAAGAGACCCAGTACTTC	CASGSSRGQETQYF
TRBV2	.	TRBD2	TRBJ2-2	TGTGCCAGCAGCGAAACTAGCGGGGAGAACACCGGGGAGCTGTTTTTT	CASSETSGENTGELFF
TRBV3-1	once	.	TRBJ2-5	TGTGCCAGCAGCCAGTCCGGCCCTCAACGGGAGACCCAGTACTTC	CASSQSGPQRETQYF
TRBV20-1	.	TRBD1	TRBJ2-7	TGCAGTGCTAGAGTGGGACAGGGGCTCTTCTACGAGCAGTACTTC	CSARVGQGLFYEQYF
TRBV12-3/TRBV12-4	.	TRBD1	TRBJ1-2	TGTGCCAGCAGAATGACAGGGACCTATGGCTACACCTTC	CASRMTGTYGYTF
TRBV12-3/TRBV12-4	few	.	TRBJ1-5	TGTGCCAGCAGTCCCGGGAGTCAGCCCCAGCATTTT	CASSPGSQPQHF
TRBV18	.	TRBD1	TRBJ1-4	TGTGCCAGCTCACCGAACAGGGGTGGTAATGAAAAACTGTTTTTT	CASSPNRGGNEKLFF
TRBV3-1	.	TRBD1	TRBJ2-1	TGTGCCAGCATGAGAGGGACAGCGTCCTACAATGAGCAGTTCTTC	CASMRGTASYNEQFF
TRBV14	.	.	TRBJ2-5	TGTGCCAGCAGCGGTGCAGGGTTCCAAGAGACCCAGTACTTC	CASSGAGFQETQYF
TRBV29-1	.	TRBD1	TRBJ2-2	TGCAGCGCCGGAGAGGGGGCTACCGGGGAGCTGTTTTTT	CSAGEGATGELFF
TRBV7-2	few	TRBD1	TRBJ1-2	TGTGCCAGCAGCCTTAGACAGGGTGGTGGCTACACCTTC	CASSLRQGGGYTF
TRBV6-5	few	.	TRBJ2-3	TGTGCCAGCAGTACCCGGGCCAGGCCCACAGATACGCAGTATTTT	CASSTRARPTDTQYF
TRBV15	.	TRBD2	TRBJ2-3	TGTGCCACCAGCGGGTCAGCGGGGGGGGCAGATACGCAGTATTTT	CATSGSAGGADTQYF
TRBV11-2	few	.	TRBJ1-4	TGTGCCAGCCGCCTTCGGTCCGGAAATGAAAAACTGTTTTTT	CASRLRSGNEKLFF
TRBV27	.	.	TRBJ2-3	TGTGCCAGCAGTTTACGGCCAACAGATACGCAGTATTTT	CASSLRPTDTQYF
TRBV6-2/TRBV6-3	few	TRBD1	TRBJ2-7	TGTGCCAGCAGCTGGACAGGGTTGTCCTACGAGCAGTACTTC	CASSWTGLSYEQYF
TRBV20-1	.	.	TRBJ1-1	TGCAGTGCTAGGTCGGGGGTCCTGAACACTGAAGCTTTCTTT	CSARSGVLNTEAFF
TRBV30	.	TRBD1	TRBJ2-5	TGTGCCTGGATCAAGACAGGGGGAGGCCAAGAGACCCAGTACTTC	CAWIKTGGGQETQYF
TRBV9	.	.	TRBJ2-3	TGTGCCAGCAGCATGGACCAGATAATGCAGTATTTT	CASSMDQIMQYF
TRBV24-1	.	.	TRBJ2-5	TGTGCCACCAGTGATGTCGGGACACCCCAAGAGACCCAGTACTTC	CATSDVGTPQETQYF
TRBV29-1	many	TRBD1	TRBJ2-7	TGCAGCGTCCCGGGACAGACAACCTACGAGCAGTACTTC	CSVPGQTTYEQYF
TRBV5-1	few	TRBD2	TRBJ2-7	TGCGCCAGCAGCTTGGCCGGGGGGTCAGCAGCCTACGAGCAGTACTTC	CASSLAGGSAAYEQYF
TRBV5-1	.	.	TRBJ2-2	TGCGCCAGCAGCTTACCTCGGACAGACGCGAACACCGGGGAGCTGTTTTTT	CASSLPRTDANTGELFF
TRBV7-2	once	.	TRBJ1-4	TGTGCCAGCAGCCCCCGGAGGGGAGGCGAAAAACTGTTTTTT	CASSPRRGGEKLFF
TRBV10-3	.	TRBD2	TRBJ2-5	TGTGCCATCAGTGACCCCTCTCGGACTAGCGGGGGTAACAATGAGCAGTACTTC	CAISDPSRTSGGNNEQYF
TRBV30	few	.	TRBJ2-7	TGTGCCGGGAGTTCAGGCAGGGGGCAGTACTTC	CAGSSGRGQYF